Included here is one TCR beta chain sequence, with context. The ends lost 5 bases at V and 5 bases at J; junction bases unmatched: 10. Germline assignment: CDR1 SEHNR and CDR2 FQNEAQ (reference sequence). This CDR3 comprises 15 residues. The assay was immunoSEQ multiplex PCR, and TCRdb's table has in-frame clones only and misses some. Of roughly 63,000 clones in the sample, around 80% were seen once. This sample is part of a study of blood T cell repertoires in COVID-19. This receptor was identified in a human donor in a cohort sampled during active COVID-19. This chain joins TRBV7-9 and TRBJ2-5; 8 nucleotides agree with TRBD1. The sequencing sample was made of peripheral blood. Here the CDR3 reads CASSTNRGDRETQYF. CDR3 sequence (DNA): TGTGCCAGCAGCACAAACAGGGGGGATAGGGAGACCCAGTACTTC.